Listed below are T cell receptor beta chains from one sample, sequenced in a study of control samples from healthy donors and cancer patients. Sequenced by immunoSEQ multiplex PCR; TCRdb stores in-frame clones only, minus some. The table shows approximately 52,000 clones, with roughly 90% occurring only once. The sample consisted of blood. Receptors originate from a man aged 45 to 65 in good health. CDR3s include the opening cysteine and the closing phenylalanine or tryptophan. Only some rows state a clone size, as once, few, many or a class for expanded clones.

size: NA; V: TRBV30; J: TRBJ1-3; CDR3: CAWRRPSGNTIYF
size: NA; V: TRBV18; J: TRBJ1-4; CDR3: CASSPPEGQGREKLFF
size: few; V: TRBV24-1; J: TRBJ2-3; CDR3: CATSATSGRAGLSTDTQYF
size: once; V: TRBV28; J: TRBJ1-2; CDR3: CASTTGGSYGYTF
size: NA; V: TRBV13; J: TRBJ1-5; CDR3: CASSLGAGSGNQPQHF
size: NA; V: TRBV11-2; J: TRBJ2-1; CDR3: CASSDGTGPYEQFF
size: NA; V: TRBV5-1; J: TRBJ2-7; CDR3: CASSPSAGLRSYEQYF
size: once; V: TRBV6-1; J: TRBJ2-7; CDR3: CASSEYTGSSYEQYF
size: NA; V: TRBV19; J: TRBJ1-5; CDR3: CASTSGGQGGQPQHF
size: NA; V: TRBV19; J: TRBJ2-7; CDR3: CASGDLGAYEQYF
size: NA; V: TRBV4-2; J: TRBJ1-2; CDR3: CASSSLDRGYTF
size: NA; V: TRBV5-1; J: TRBJ1-4; CDR3: CASSSKGGTHIEKLFF
size: NA; V: TRBV6-5; J: TRBJ2-7; CDR3: CASSVKPGQGYEQYF
size: NA; V: TRBV27; J: TRBJ2-1; CDR3: CASSLVGLSTYNEQFF
size: NA; V: TRBV4-1; J: TRBJ2-2; CDR3: CASSRKGLRANTGELFF
size: NA; V: TRBV9; J: TRBJ2-3; CDR3: CASSAHGEDTQYF
size: once; V: TRBV6-5; J: TRBJ1-1; CDR3: CASSYNEGLNTEAFF
size: NA; V: TRBV19; J: TRBJ2-7; CDR3: CASSSGLSYEQYF
size: NA; V: TRBV7-9; J: TRBJ2-1; CDR3: CASSPRTGDFYNEQFF
size: NA; V: TRBV19; J: TRBJ1-6; CDR3: CASSPQGYYNSPLHF
size: NA; V: TRBV7-3; J: TRBJ2-1; CDR3: CASSLEREGEQFF
size: NA; V: TRBV10-1; J: TRBJ2-1; CDR3: CASSESRTSGKYNEQFF
size: NA; V: TRBV7-2; J: TRBJ1-5; CDR3: CASSLVGYSNQPQHF
size: NA; V: TRBV5-1; J: TRBJ2-6; CDR3: CAAREWGTGANVLTF
size: NA; V: TRBV3-1/TRBV3-2; J: TRBJ1-1; CDR3: CASSQGLTGGTEAFF
size: NA; V: TRBV18; J: TRBJ1-5; CDR3: CASSPRPGWGGTDQPQHF
size: NA; V: TRBV5-6; J: TRBJ1-6; CDR3: CASSLGRPNNSPLHF
size: NA; V: TRBV10-2; J: TRBJ2-7; CDR3: CASKAGLADFYEQYF
size: NA; V: TRBV23-1; J: TRBJ1-1; CDR3: CASSHLWGGQVSNTEAFF
size: NA; V: TRBV7-2; J: TRBJ1-5; CDR3: CASSFRTEGQPQHF
size: NA; V: TRBV30; J: TRBJ1-2; CDR3: CAWSVYYGYTF
size: NA; V: TRBV13; J: TRBJ2-7; CDR3: CASSLTSVAPLEQYF
size: NA; V: TRBV6-5; J: TRBJ1-6; CDR3: CAVTTDYNSPLHF
size: NA; V: TRBV6-5; J: TRBJ1-3; CDR3: CASSSPGPFSGNTIYF
size: NA; V: TRBV19; J: TRBJ2-3; CDR3: CASSSKGTSTDTQYF
size: few; V: TRBV12-3/TRBV12-4; J: TRBJ1-1; CDR3: CASSFGGEAFF
size: NA; V: TRBV11-2; J: TRBJ2-1; CDR3: CASSLGRLAAYNEQFF
size: NA; V: TRBV28; J: TRBJ1-1; CDR3: CASNVGPVTEAFF
size: few; V: TRBV4-3; J: TRBJ1-3; CDR3: CASSQTGSGNTIYF
size: NA; V: TRBV7-9; J: TRBJ2-1; CDR3: CASSHPTSFHTYNEQFF
size: NA; V: TRBV7-8; J: TRBJ1-5; CDR3: CASSPGGTGRQPQHF
size: NA; V: TRBV6-5; J: TRBJ1-2; CDR3: CASRTGDYGYTF
size: NA; V: TRBV7-7; J: TRBJ2-3; CDR3: CASSRLTAFTDTQYF
size: once; V: TRBV3-1/TRBV3-2; J: TRBJ1-5; CDR3: CASGEGNQPQHF
size: NA; V: TRBV5-1; J: TRBJ2-5; CDR3: CASSAGQPQETQYF